This TCR beta chain is drawn from a study of blood T cell repertoires in COVID-19. Overall study: T cells, B-cell-depleted T cells, or PBMCs supplied cDNA or gDNA.

In the study's own analysis: It was from reference gene primer amplification that nucleated cell counts were estimated. Assay: immunoSEQ multiplex PCR; the TCRdb copy retains only in-frame clones and omits some. For V, J and clone size, that table is used; D and trimming come from the DNA. The data hold approximately 210,000 clones, with roughly 89% observed a single time. Trimming took off 4 bases at V and 5 bases at J, with 15 bases between the two ends. Germline loops: CDR1 SSHAT, CDR2 FNYEAQ (reference sequence). The CDR3 contains 15 residues. Sequenced: peripheral blood. This chain connects TRBV7-7 to TRBJ2-1; maybe TRBD2 (6 bases). The sequence came from a man aged 30 to 39 who had recovered from COVID-19. The CDR3 DNA is TGTGCCAGCAGCTGGGACTCTTCCCGGAACAATGAGCAGTTCTTC. Translated, it gives CASSWDSSRNNEQFF.